The next 26 T cell receptor beta chains were all read from a single sample in a study of blood T cells in healthy people across ages. Combining a sample-barcoded 5' primer with a J-beta primer mix, a second PCR ran for roughly 6 to 11 cycles. Each CDR3 protein is one row after TCRdb ran MiXCR on the 5' RACE reads. The sample shows 550,000 to 650,000 distinct CDR3 sequences, about 29% of them seen only once. A further study also used this sample, focusing on T cells of mothers and their children.

Sample: blood. These receptors originate from a boy aged 2 to 10 in good health.

Worth noting for this clonotype: The junction does not match germline at one end; this may be a read error. V gene TRBV5-1 combines with J gene TRBJ2-1, with D possibly being TRBD2 (5 bases). The germline V gene has CDR1 SGHRS and CDR2 YFSETQ. The CDR3 contains 15 residues. CDR3 coding DNA: TGCGCCAGCAGCTCCGGAGGTTACTCCTACAATGAGCGGTTCTTC. Its protein product is CASSSGGYSYNERFF.

CDR3 loop: CASSSPEYNSPLHF. CDR3 coding DNA: TGTGCCAGCAGTTCTCCGGAGTATAATTCACCCCTCCACTTT. V is TRBV12-3 or TRBV12-4 and J is TRBJ1-6; D remains ambiguous. V lost 4 bases to trimming and J lost 4 bases, with 8 bases between them. The CDR3 consists of 14 residues.

This clonotype was observed a handful of times. The CDR3 coding sequence is TGCAGCGTTGAAGAGGGCACTCGCTCCTCCTACGAGCAGTACTTC. It codes for CSVEEGTRSSYEQYF. The chain carries TRBV29-1 and TRBJ2-5; D is uncertain. The last part of the DNA fits TRBJ2-7 better; the J call may be wrong. The germline V gene encodes CDR1 SQVTM and CDR2 ANQGSEA. The CDR3 consists of 15 residues.

This clonotype came up a few times. The chain recombines TRBV5-1 with TRBJ2-4; 9 bases line up with TRBD1. J gave up 3 bases and V 0 bases, and 1 base lay outside the gene matches. Germline CDR1 SGHRS, CDR2 YFSETQ. The CDR3 has 15 amino acids. The CDR3: CASSLVGQGKNIQYF. The DNA of the CDR3 is TGCGCCAGCAGCTTGGTGGGACAGGGCAAAAACATTCAGTACTTC.

This clonotype was seen only a few times. The chain couples TRBV12-3 or TRBV12-4 to TRBJ2-4; 8 bases are shared with TRBD2. The CDR3 has 16 amino acids. V was pared by 8 bases and J by 1 base, with 10 bases of the junction left unmatched. The CDR3 DNA reads TGTGCCAGCGGATCGAGCGGGAGCGGGGCCAAAAACATTCAGTACTTC. This codes for CASGSSGSGAKNIQYF.

The chain joins TRBV6-2 or TRBV6-3 to TRBJ1-1; TRBD1 might be the D (5 bases). CDR1 is MNHEY and CDR2 is SVGEGT in the germline V gene. The CDR3 runs to 15 residues. V was clipped by 6 bases and J by 1 base, with 15 bases between them. The CDR3 protein is CASRHDRGTNTEAFF. In nucleotides, the CDR3 is TGTGCCAGCAGACACGATAGGGGAACGAACACTGAAGCTTTCTTT.

V gene TRBV20-1 combines with J gene TRBJ2-1, with 14 bases identical to TRBD2. Germline V CDR1 and CDR2: DFQATT, SNEGSKA (reference sequence). This CDR3 has 19 residues. Unmatched junction bases numbered 19, after V lost 6 bases and J lost 6 bases. This CDR3 is CSALGLTSGRALTCNEQFF. The CDR3 nucleotides are TGCAGTGCCCTGGGCCTGACTAGCGGGAGGGCCCTCACCTGCAATGAGCAGTTCTTC.

The rearrangement links TRBV10-3 to TRBJ2-7, with TRBD1 identical over 11 bases. The germline V gene has CDR1 ENHRY and CDR2 SYGVKD. J was trimmed by 5 bases and V by 6 bases; bases with no gene match: 9. The CDR3 runs to 15 residues. The CDR3 here is CAIRPTGTGGNEQYF. In DNA, the CDR3 is TGTGCCATCAGACCTACCGGGACAGGGGGGAACGAGCAGTACTTC.

This clonotype was counted between two and nine times. The J gene is TRBJ1-1, the V gene TRBV6-6, with D possibly being TRBD1 (5 bases). CDR1 is MNHNY and CDR2 is SVGAGI in the germline V gene (reference sequence). The germline V and J ends were trimmed by 0 bases and 1 base, with 15 bases remaining between them. The CDR3 is 17 amino acids. The DNA for the CDR3 is TGTGCCAGCAGTTACTCGTATCGGGGCTCTCAGAACACTGAAGCTTTCTTT. Its translation is CASSYSYRGSQNTEAFF.

The table lists this clonotype with a few counts. The V gene is TRBV7-2, the J gene TRBJ1-5, with TRBD1 matching 9 bases. The CDR3 extends over 18 amino acids. Germline CDR1 reads SGHTA; CDR2 reads FQGNSA. Unmatched junction bases numbered 8, after V lost 1 base and J lost 1 base. The CDR3 sequence: CASSLGTGGPLSNQPQHF. The CDR3 DNA reads TGTGCCAGCAGCTTAGGAACAGGGGGCCCGTTAAGCAATCAGCCCCAGCATTTT.

This clonotype was observed many times. The chain links TRBV2 to TRBJ2-3; 9 nucleotides align to TRBD2. Losses at the gene ends were 1 base for V and 5 bases for J; bases not matched to a gene: 4. This CDR3 is 15 amino acids long. Germline CDR1 reads SNHLY; CDR2 reads FYNNEI. CDR3 DNA sequence: TGTGCCAGCAGTGAAGGGCGGGGGGGCGTAGATACGCAGTATTTT. It codes for CASSEGRGGVDTQYF. The complete variable domain, with remaining parts taken from reference TRBV2 and TRBJ2-3, reads EPEVTQTPSHQVTQMGQEVILRCVPISNHLYFYWYRQILGQKVEFLVSFYNNEISEKSEIFDDQFSVERPDGSNFTLKIRSTKLEDSAMYFCASSEGRGGVDTQYFGPGTRLTVL.

The V and J genes are TRBV4-3 and TRBJ2-1, with D maybe TRBD2 (5 bases). The V and J ends lost 1 base and 0 bases respectively, with 13 bases between them. Germline V gives CDR1 LGHNA, CDR2 YSLEER. The CDR3 runs to 17 residues. CDR3 sequence reads: CASSQASSGPSYNEQFF. CDR3 nucleotide sequence: TGCGCCAGCAGCCAAGCGTCGAGCGGACCCTCCTACAATGAGCAGTTCTTC.

V usage is TRBV20-1 and J usage is TRBJ2-1, with 11 bases that match TRBD2. Near its end, the DNA agrees better with TRBJ2-7, so the J call may be wrong. CDR1 and CDR2 (germline): DFQATT, SNEGSKA (reference sequence). The CDR3 runs to 15 residues. The CDR3 reads CSARDLRLAGGEQYF. The CDR3 nucleotides are TGCAGTGCTAGAGATCTCCGGCTAGCGGGAGGCGAGCAGTACTTC.

This sequence joins TRBV15 and TRBJ2-4, with 8 bases fitting TRBD1. The CDR3 runs 14 residues. Germline V gives CDR1 LNHNV, CDR2 YYDKDF (reference sequence). The V and J ends lost 10 bases and 3 bases, in that order; junction bases with no gene match: 8. CDR3 bases: TGTGCCATTGGACAGGGCGTTGACAAAAACATTCAGTACTTC. Translation gives CAIGQGVDKNIQYF.

This clonotype was counted between two and nine times. The rearrangement links TRBV9 to TRBJ2-3; D remains ambiguous. Germline V CDR1 and CDR2: SGDLS, YYNGEE. The length of the CDR3 is 19 residues. Trimming took off 0 bases at V and 0 bases at J, with 20 bases between the two ends. Written as DNA, the CDR3 is TGTGCCAGCAGCGTAGAGAGCGAAGGCCTTGGGTTTAGCACAGATACGCAGTATTTT. It is translated as CASSVESEGLGFSTDTQYF.

In its sample, this clonotype was seen a few times. The V call is TRBV10-3, the J call TRBJ2-7, with no clear D. Per the germline V gene, CDR1 is ENHRY and CDR2 is SYGVKD. Trimming removed 10 bases at V and 1 base at J, with 8 bases between. This CDR3 spans 11 amino acids. As DNA, the CDR3 is TGTGCCACCACAAATTCCTACGAGCAGTACTTC. Translation gives CATTNSYEQYF.

This chain joins TRBV5-4 and TRBJ2-1; possibly TRBD2 for D (6 bases). The CDR3 runs to 15 residues. CDR1 is SGHNT, CDR2 YYREEE, per germline (reference sequence). Trimming stripped 5 bases from V and 0 bases from J, with 12 bases between. The DNA for the CDR3 is TGTGCCAGCAGATTCCGGGGGAGCTCCTACAATGAGCAGTTCTTC. The encoded protein is CASRFRGSSYNEQFF.

This chain uses TRBV5-1 with TRBJ2-7; D not certain. The CDR3 is 12 residues long. Trimming stripped 2 bases from V and 5 bases from J, with 8 bases between. From germline, CDR1 is SGHRS and CDR2 YFSETQ. The CDR3 protein is CASSFKDHEQYF. CDR3 in DNA: TGCGCCAGCAGCTTCAAGGATCACGAGCAGTACTTC.

The chain uses TRBV7-2 and TRBJ2-1; TRBD1 is a possible D gene (6 bases). Trimming cost V 5 bases and J 9 bases, with 20 bases left between them. There are 15 residues in the CDR3. CDR1 is SGHTA and CDR2 is FQGNSA in the germline V gene. CDR3 DNA: TGTGCCAGCAGCCCCCGGTTAGGGGGAGACGGTGAGCAGTTCTTC. Its translation: CASSPRLGGDGEQFF.

This clonotype occurred a few times. At one of its ends the junction is not consistent with the germline gene, which may arise from a read error. V usage is TRBV12-3 or TRBV12-4 and J usage is TRBJ2-7; D might be TRBD1 (7 bases). The CDR3 is 13 residues long. DNA for the CDR3: TGTACCAGCAGCATCGACAGGGCGGGAGAGCAGTACTTC. It encodes CTSSIDRAGEQYF.

This clonotype was seen only a few times. This sequence joins TRBV29-1 and TRBJ2-2, with D perhaps given as TRBD1 or TRBD2 (6 bases each). V lost 1 base, J lost 3 bases, and 12 bases lay in between. This CDR3 has 15 residues. Per the germline V gene, CDR1 is SQVTM and CDR2 is ANQGSEA. CDR3 amino acids: CSVEGRDKDTGELFF. The CDR3 DNA reads as TGCAGCGTTGAAGGGCGGGACAAAGACACCGGGGAGCTGTTTTTT.

This clonotype was seen a handful of times. The chain employs TRBV20-1 and TRBJ1-1, with D possibly being TRBD1 (6 bases). The CDR3 totals 13 residues. Between the trimmed V and J ends, which lost 1 base and 6 bases, there was a span of 12 bases. CDR1 DFQATT and CDR2 SNEGSKA come from the germline V gene (reference sequence). The CDR3 nucleotides are TGCAGTGCTAGAGCCCCACAGGGCCCTGAAGCTTTCTTT. Translating it yields CSARAPQGPEAFF.

This clonotype occurred once. The chain couples TRBV7-9 to TRBJ1-1, with D possibly TRBD1 on 6 matching bases. Germline assignment: CDR1 SEHNR and CDR2 FQNEAQ (reference sequence). The CDR3 has 14 residues. Trimming cost V 6 bases and J 3 bases, with 14 bases left between them. CDR3 DNA sequence: TGTGCCAGCAGAACAGGGTTGCGCGACACTGAAGCTTTCTTT. Protein sequence: CASRTGLRDTEAFF.

The rearrangement links TRBV15 to TRBJ2-1; no firm D call. The CDR3 sequence is 12 residues long. Trimming shortened V by 5 bases and J by 3 bases, and 5 bases separated the two germline ends. Germline CDR1 is LNHNV and CDR2 is YYDKDF (reference sequence). The CDR3 DNA sequence: TGTGCCACCAGCCCCCTCTACAATGAGCAGTTCTTC. Its translation is CATSPLYNEQFF.

On this clonotype itself: One end of the junction does not line up with germline, which may come from a read error. Written as DNA, the CDR3 is TGCGCCAGTAGCTTGGGGACAGGGTGGCAGCCCCAGCATTTT. The encoded protein is CASSLGTGWQPQHF. V is TRBV5-1 and J is TRBJ1-5, with TRBD1 matching 9 bases. Germline loops: CDR1 SGHRS, CDR2 YFSETQ. The CDR3 consists of 14 residues.

The V and J genes are TRBV5-1 and TRBJ2-7, with TRBD1 matching 8 bases. The germline V gene encodes CDR1 SGHRS and CDR2 YFSETQ. The CDR3 is 15 residues long. V shed 4 bases, J shed 7 bases, and the junction held 13 bases outside the gene matches. CDR3 nucleotides: TGCGCCAGCAGCGGAGCTACAGGGGGAACGGGGGAGCAGTACTTC. Protein: CASSGATGGTGEQYF. Using reference TRBV5-1 and TRBJ2-7 for the parts outside the CDR3, the full variable domain is KAGVTQTPRYLIKTRGQQVTLSCSPISGHRSVSWYQQTPGQGLQFLFEYFSETQRNKGNFPGRFSGRQFSNSRSEMNVSTLELGDSALYLCASSGATGGTGEQYFGPGTRLTVT.